Below, 17 T cell receptor beta chains from the same sample are listed, as sequenced in a study of Graves' ophthalmopathy and Graves' hyperthyroidism. Amplification of the TCR beta CDR3 regions used RNA transcripts (as template). The authors performed first-round RT-PCR with HTBI primers and then a second-round multiplex PCR. From the multiplex PCR reads, TCRdb called clonotypes with MiXCR, one entry per CDR3 protein. The sample contains about 220,000 distinct CDR3 sequences, about 22% of which appear only once. The sequenced sample consisted of peripheral blood. Receptors were obtained from a woman between 45 and 60 years old with Graves' ophthalmopathy.

At least ten counts were recorded for this clonotype. This rearrangement joins TRBV28 to TRBJ1-2; 8 nucleotides match TRBD1. CDR1 is MDHEN and CDR2 is SYDVKM in the germline V gene. CDR3 size: 13 residues. V lost 5 bases to trimming and J lost 4 bases; unmatched junction nucleotides: 3. CDR3 sequence: CASSQTGGYGYTF. The CDR3 bases are TGTGCCAGCAGTCAAACAGGGGGCTATGGCTACACCTTC.

Ten or more counts support this clonotype. CDR3 loop: CASTSGGSSGTGYTF. Here the CDR3 DNA reads TGTGCCAGCACATCGGGGGGTTCATCGGGGACTGGCTACACCTTC. The chain joins TRBV12-3 or TRBV12-4 to TRBJ1-2; D may be TRBD1 (5 bases). The CDR3 has 15 amino acids. Deletions cut 7 bases from V and 7 bases from J, with 22 bases between.

This clonotype was detected many times. This chain links TRBV24-1 with TRBJ2-5; 8 bases line up with TRBD2. The CDR3 has 15 amino acids. CDR1 is KGHDR and CDR2 is SFDVKD in the germline V gene. Germline trimming cut 4 bases from V and 5 bases from J; bases unmatched to any gene: 8. The CDR3 loop is CATSEPGRGLETQYF. The CDR3 DNA sequence: TGTGCCACCAGTGAACCCGGGAGGGGCCTGGAGACCCAGTACTTC.

This clonotype came up many times. V and J are TRBV19 and TRBJ2-7; D is uncertain. The CDR3 loop spans 14 amino acids. V was cut by 8 bases and J by 0 bases, with 14 bases left in between. Germline V lookup: CDR1 LNHDA, CDR2 SQIVND (reference sequence). CDR3 nucleotide sequence: TGTGCCAGTTCTAAAGCTGACATCTCCTACGAGCAGTACTTC. It encodes CASSKADISYEQYF.

This clonotype was seen more than once but under ten times. V gene TRBV5-6 combines with J gene TRBJ1-2; unclear D gene. Germline CDR1 reads SGHDT; CDR2 reads YYEEEE. This CDR3 comprises 15 residues. Deletions cut 1 base from V and 2 bases from J, with 12 bases between. CDR3 nucleotide sequence: TGTGCCAGCAGCTTGCGGGGAGCCGGGAACTATGGCTACACCTTC. Translated, it gives CASSLRGAGNYGYTF.

This sequence joins TRBV5-1 and TRBJ2-5; D unclear. The CDR3 runs to 15 residues. V was cut by 4 bases and J by 1 base, with 14 bases left in between. Per the germline V gene, CDR1 is SGHRS and CDR2 is YFSETQ. CDR3 region: CASSPGPVAQETQYF. The CDR3 bases are TGCGCCAGCAGCCCCGGGCCCGTCGCCCAAGAGACCCAGTACTTC. Using reference TRBV5-1 and TRBJ2-5 for the parts outside the CDR3, the full variable domain is KAGVTQTPRYLIKTRGQQVTLSCSPISGHRSVSWYQQTPGQGLQFLFEYFSETQRNKGNFPGRFSGRQFSNSRSEMNVSTLELGDSALYLCASSPGPVAQETQYFGPGTRLLVL.

This clonotype has a handful of counts. The chain couples TRBV30 to TRBJ1-5, with 9 bases that match TRBD1. Germline CDR1 reads GTSNPN; CDR2 reads SVGIG (reference sequence). V dropped 1 base and J dropped 7; count of bases not matched to a gene: 2. The CDR3 extends over 13 amino acids. As DNA, the CDR3 is TGTGCCTGGAGTGAGGACAGGGGCCAGCCCCAGCATTTT. It specifies CAWSEDRGQPQHF.

The chain is built from TRBV20-1 and TRBJ2-7, with 8 bases matching TRBD2. The CDR3 covers 18 residues. V trimming: 3 bases; J trimming: 3 bases; junction bases outside the gene matches: 19. Per germline, CDR1 DFQATT and CDR2 SNEGSKA (reference sequence). The CDR3 loop reads CSASPNGVPGLVVYEQYF. DNA of the CDR3: TGCAGTGCTAGTCCCAATGGGGTACCGGGACTAGTCGTCTACGAGCAGTACTTC.

This clonotype was observed a few times. This chain joins TRBV6-2 or TRBV6-3 and TRBJ1-2; D call uncertain. This CDR3 region has 18 residues. V lost 0 bases to trimming and J lost 0 bases, with 17 bases between them. CDR1 is MNHEY, CDR2 SVGEGT, per germline. This CDR3 reads CASSYSRSGSLANYGYTF. The DNA of the CDR3 is TGTGCCAGCAGTTACTCGAGATCCGGTTCCTTAGCTAACTATGGCTACACCTTC.

This rearrangement joins TRBV25-1 to TRBJ2-2; D may be TRBD2 (5 bases). The V end was cut by 0 bases, the J end by 7 bases, with 15 bases between. CDR3 length: 16 residues. The germline V gene encodes CDR1 MGHDK and CDR2 SYGVNS. DNA of the CDR3: TGTGCCAGCAGTGAATATTTCCCTAGCACGGTCGGGGAGCTGTTTTTT. It codes for CASSEYFPSTVGELFF.

This clonotype was observed many times. This sequence joins TRBV11-2 and TRBJ2-5; 7 bases align to TRBD2. Germline V gene lookup returns CDR1 SGHAT and CDR2 FQNNGV. CDR3 length equals 15 residues. Losses at the gene ends were 4 bases for V and 4 bases for J; bases not matched to a gene: 9. CDR3 sequence (DNA): TGTGCCAGCAGCTCCGACGGGAGGTTCGTAGAGACCCAGTACTTC. Residues: CASSSDGRFVETQYF. Variable domain in full (rest from reference TRBV11-2 and TRBJ2-5): EAGVAQSPRYKIIEKRQSVAFWCNPISGHATLYWYQQILGQGPKLLIQFQNNGVVDDSQLPKDRFSAERLKGVDSTLKIQPAKLEDSAVYLCASSSDGRFVETQYFGPGTRLLVL.

This clonotype has a count of ten or more. The chain recombines TRBV7-8 with TRBJ2-7, with a weak D call TRBD1 (6 bases). Germline V gene sequence: CDR1 SGHVS, CDR2 FQNEAQ. The CDR3 spans 13 residues. The germline V and J ends were trimmed by 5 bases and 6 bases, with 14 bases remaining between them. The CDR3 region is CASSGSRGGEQYF. CDR3 sequence (DNA): TGTGCCAGCAGCGGATCCAGAGGGGGCGAGCAGTACTTC.

This clonotype was counted a few times. V gene TRBV11-2 combines with J gene TRBJ1-2; D gene unclear. The CDR3 sequence is 16 residues long. The V gene's germline CDR1 is SGHAT and CDR2 FQNNGV. V gave up 8 bases and J gave up 3 bases, with 22 bases separating them. The CDR3 region is CASGQPTIREDYGYTF. The CDR3 DNA is TGTGCCAGCGGCCAGCCCACGATCAGAGAGGACTATGGCTACACCTTC. The full variable domain, its missing parts supplied by reference TRBV11-2 and TRBJ1-2, is EAGVAQSPRYKIIEKRQSVAFWCNPISGHATLYWYQQILGQGPKLLIQFQNNGVVDDSQLPKDRFSAERLKGVDSTLKIQPAKLEDSAVYLCASGQPTIREDYGYTFGSGTRLTVV.

There are many counts of this clonotype. This chain connects TRBV29-1 to TRBJ1-1, with D possibly being TRBD1 (6 bases). The CDR3 sequence is 11 residues long. V was pared by 6 bases and J by 10 bases, with 15 bases between. From germline, CDR1 is SQVTM and CDR2 ANQGSEA. The CDR3 nucleotides read TGCAGCGTCCTGACAGGATTTGGAGCTTTCTTT. Translating gives CSVLTGFGAFF.

The chain couples TRBV28 to TRBJ2-3, with 8 bases fitting TRBD2. Germline V gene lookup returns CDR1 MDHEN and CDR2 SYDVKM. The CDR3 is 14 residues long. V dropped 5 bases and J dropped 5; count of bases not matched to a gene: 6. The CDR3 DNA follows: TGTGCCAGCAGTCAACGGGGGGGCCTAGATACGCAGTATTTT. It specifies CASSQRGGLDTQYF. Complete variable domain (other parts from reference TRBV28 and TRBJ2-3): DVKVTQSSRYLVKRTGEKVFLECVQDMDHENMFWYRQDPGLGLRLIYFSYDVKMKEKGDIPEGYSVSREKKERFSLILESASTNQTSMYLCASSQRGGLDTQYFGPGTRLTVL.

This clonotype was seen more than once but under ten times. The V and J genes are TRBV28 and TRBJ2-7; D uncertain. The CDR3 runs to 11 residues. The V gene's germline CDR1 is MDHEN and CDR2 SYDVKM. Trimming removed 7 bases from V and 6 bases from J, with 10 bases in between. For the CDR3, the DNA is TGTGCCAGCAACCACGTGGGCGAGCAGTACTTC. Translated: CASNHVGEQYF.

The chain joins TRBV7-6 to TRBJ1-4; 7 bases match TRBD1. The germline V gene encodes CDR1 SGHVS and CDR2 FNYEAQ. V trimming: 0 bases; J trimming: 8 bases; junction bases outside the gene matches: 9. The CDR3 spans 16 residues. The CDR3 is CASSLAPNRGGEKLFF. For the CDR3, the DNA is TGTGCCAGCAGCTTAGCCCCTAACAGGGGAGGCGAAAAACTGTTTTTT. Filled out from reference TRBV7-6 and TRBJ1-4, the complete variable domain reads GAGVSQSPRYKVTKRGQDVALRCDPISGHVSLYWYRQALGQGPEFLTYFNYEAQQDKSGLPNDRFSAERPEGSISTLTIQRTEQRDSAMYRCASSLAPNRGGEKLFFGSGTQLSVL.